One and the same sample provided the 11 T cell receptor beta chains below, sequenced in a study of control samples from healthy donors and cancer patients. The assay was immunoSEQ multiplex PCR, and TCRdb's table has in-frame clones only and misses some. The table has approximately 140,000 clones, approximately 93% seen once; the top ten hold 5% to 7%. The sequencing sample was made of blood. The origin of the receptors is a man between 18 and 29 years old in good health.

The chain joins TRBV19 to TRBJ1-6, with no clear D. The V end was cut by 6 bases, the J end by 4 bases, with 16 bases between. The CDR3 runs 16 residues. CDR1 and CDR2 (germline): LNHDA, SQIVND (reference sequence). CDR3 nucleotide sequence: TGTGCCAGTAGGAATCACGCACGGGGATATAATTCACCCCTCCACTTT. Its protein product is CASRNHARGYNSPLHF.

The chain recombines TRBV7-2 with TRBJ2-7; tentative D call: TRBD1 (6 bases). CDR1 SGHTA and CDR2 FQGNSA come from the germline V gene. The V gene lost 5 bases and the J gene lost 2 bases, with 10 bases spanning the gap. CDR3 length: 13 amino acids. CDR3 bases: TGTGCCAGCAGCCACGACAGGACCTACGAGCAGTACTTC. Translating gives CASSHDRTYEQYF.

The chain combines TRBV25-1 with TRBJ1-2; a weak D match, TRBD1 (5 bases). Germline CDR1 and CDR2: MGHDK and SYGVNS. V was cut by 4 bases and J by 6 bases, with 18 bases left in between. The CDR3 has 15 amino acids. The CDR3 DNA sequence: TGTGCCAGCAGTGTCGGATCGGGACGTTCTAATGGCTACACCTTC. Its protein is CASSVGSGRSNGYTF.

This CDR3 is CASSVRAGGNQPQHF. The CDR3 bases are TGTGCCAGCAGTGTTAGGGCAGGGGGGAATCAGCCCCAGCATTTT. The chain employs TRBV2 and TRBJ1-5; 7 positions agree with TRBD1. Germline lookup yields CDR1 SNHLY and CDR2 FYNNEI. The CDR3 is 15 residues long. The V and J ends lost 4 bases and 4 bases, in that order; junction bases with no gene match: 7.

V and J are TRBV7-9 and TRBJ2-1; 8 positions match TRBD2. The CDR3 extends over 15 amino acids. Germline assignment: CDR1 SEHNR and CDR2 FQNEAQ (reference sequence). After removal of 1 base from V and 2 bases from J, the junction contained 1 base not matched to a gene. The CDR3 DNA sequence: TGTGCCAGCAGCTTAGTGGGACTAGCCTACAATGAGCAGTTCTTC. Amino acid sequence: CASSLVGLAYNEQFF.

The rearrangement uses TRBV5-1 and TRBJ2-3; D not resolved. V lost 5 bases and J lost 2, with 12 bases in between. The CDR3 contains 14 residues. Germline V lookup: CDR1 SGHRS, CDR2 YFSETQ. CDR3 loop: CASRFSANTDTQYF. The DNA of the CDR3 is TGCGCCAGCAGGTTTAGTGCCAACACAGATACGCAGTATTTT.

The genes are TRBV10-3 and TRBJ1-1; maybe TRBD1 (6 bases). Germline V CDR1 and CDR2: ENHRY, SYGVKD. Trimming left V 7 bases short and J 1 base short, with 10 bases between. The CDR3 is 13 amino acids. This CDR3 reads CAITGGGNTEAFF. In DNA, the CDR3 is TGTGCCATCACCGGAGGGGGGAACACTGAAGCTTTCTTT.

V usage is TRBV20-1 and J usage is TRBJ1-5; possibly TRBD1 for D (6 bases). Trimming stripped 3 bases from V and 8 bases from J, with 23 bases between. This CDR3 has 16 amino acids. Germline CDR1 reads DFQATT; CDR2 reads SNEGSKA (reference sequence). CDR3 in amino acids: CSASSMQGNELEPQHF. The CDR3 coding sequence is TGCAGTGCTAGTAGTATGCAGGGGAATGAGTTGGAGCCCCAGCATTTT.

The V and J genes are TRBV7-9 and TRBJ2-1; 7 positions agree with TRBD2. Germline-derived CDR1 and CDR2 are SEHNR and FQNEAQ (reference sequence). V was clipped by 5 bases and J by 7 bases; unmatched bases: 2. This CDR3 contains 12 residues. The CDR3 protein is CASSPGLNEQFF. CDR3 coding DNA: TGTGCCAGCAGCCCGGGACTAAATGAGCAGTTCTTC.

The table lists this clone with a few counts. The chain couples TRBV21-1 to TRBJ1-2. TRBV21-1 is flagged as a pseudogene. The CDR3 has 12 residues. As DNA, the CDR3 is TGTGCCGGACGGGGATCAGCCTATGGCTACACCTTC. Residues: CAGRGSAYGYTF.

Worth noting for this clone: The same CDR3 also results from other DNA sequences found in this sample. V gene TRBV7-9 combines with J gene TRBJ2-1; D remains ambiguous. The germline gives CDR1 SEHNR, CDR2 FQNEAQ (reference sequence). The CDR3 contains 12 residues. Trimming stripped 1 base from V and 4 bases from J, with 2 bases between. CDR3 region: CASSLGYNEQFF. CDR3 coding DNA: TGTGCCAGCAGCTTAGGATACAATGAGCAGTTCTTC.